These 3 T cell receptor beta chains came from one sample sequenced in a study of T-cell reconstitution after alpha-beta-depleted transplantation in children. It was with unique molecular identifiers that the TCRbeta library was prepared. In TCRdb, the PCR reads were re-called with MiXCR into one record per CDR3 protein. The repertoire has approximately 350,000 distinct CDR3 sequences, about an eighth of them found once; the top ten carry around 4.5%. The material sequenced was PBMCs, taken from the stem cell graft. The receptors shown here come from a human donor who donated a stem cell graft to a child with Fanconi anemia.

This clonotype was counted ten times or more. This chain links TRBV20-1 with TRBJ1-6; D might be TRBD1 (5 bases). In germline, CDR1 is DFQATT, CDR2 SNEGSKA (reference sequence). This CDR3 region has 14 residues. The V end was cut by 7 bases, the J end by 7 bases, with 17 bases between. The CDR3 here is CSVRWGMENSPLHF. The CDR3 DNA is TGCAGTGTTCGGTGGGGCATGGAGAATTCACCCCTCCACTTT.

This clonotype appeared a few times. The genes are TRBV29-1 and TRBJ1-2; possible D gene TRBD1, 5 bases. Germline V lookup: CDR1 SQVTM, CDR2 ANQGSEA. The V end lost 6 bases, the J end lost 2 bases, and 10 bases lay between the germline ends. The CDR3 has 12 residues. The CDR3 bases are TGCAGCGTCCTGACAGTCAACTATGGCTACACCTTC. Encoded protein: CSVLTVNYGYTF.

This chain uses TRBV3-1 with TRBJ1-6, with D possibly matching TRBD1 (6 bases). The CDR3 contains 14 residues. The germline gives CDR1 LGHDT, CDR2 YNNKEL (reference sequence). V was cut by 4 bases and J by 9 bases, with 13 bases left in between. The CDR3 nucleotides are TGTGCCAGCAGCCGAAGAGGGGGACGTTCACCCCTCCACTTT. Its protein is CASSRRGGRSPLHF.